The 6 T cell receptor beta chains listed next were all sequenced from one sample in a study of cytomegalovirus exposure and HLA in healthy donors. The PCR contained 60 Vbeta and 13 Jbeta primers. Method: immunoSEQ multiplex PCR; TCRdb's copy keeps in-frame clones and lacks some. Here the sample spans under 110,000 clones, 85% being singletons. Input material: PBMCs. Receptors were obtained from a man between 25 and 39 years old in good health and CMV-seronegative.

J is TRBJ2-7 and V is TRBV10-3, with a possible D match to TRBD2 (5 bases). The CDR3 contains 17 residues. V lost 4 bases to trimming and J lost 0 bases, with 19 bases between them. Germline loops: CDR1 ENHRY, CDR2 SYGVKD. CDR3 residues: CAISAPLRGISSYEQYF. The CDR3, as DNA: TGTGCCATCAGTGCTCCGCTTCGGGGAATTAGCTCCTACGAGCAGTACTTC.

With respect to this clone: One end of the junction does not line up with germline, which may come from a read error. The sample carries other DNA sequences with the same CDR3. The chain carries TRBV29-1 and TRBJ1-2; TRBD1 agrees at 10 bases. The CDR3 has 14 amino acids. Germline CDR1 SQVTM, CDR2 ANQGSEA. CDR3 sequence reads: CSVGMGTGDYGYTF. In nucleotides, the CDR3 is TGCAGCGTTGGAATGGGGACAGGGGACTACGGCTACACCTTC.

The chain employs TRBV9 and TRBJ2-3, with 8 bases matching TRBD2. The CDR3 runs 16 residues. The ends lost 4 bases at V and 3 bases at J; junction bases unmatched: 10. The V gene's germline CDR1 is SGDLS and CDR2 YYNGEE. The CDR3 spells CASSLEGSGATDTQYF. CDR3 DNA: TGTGCCAGCAGCCTAGAGGGTAGCGGGGCAACAGATACGCAGTATTTT.

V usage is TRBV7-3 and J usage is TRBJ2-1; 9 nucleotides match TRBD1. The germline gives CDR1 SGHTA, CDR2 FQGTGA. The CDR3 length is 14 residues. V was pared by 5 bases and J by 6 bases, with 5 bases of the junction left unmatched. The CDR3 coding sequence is TGTGCCAGCAGCCTTACGGGACAGGGCAATGAGCAGTTCTTC. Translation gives CASSLTGQGNEQFF.

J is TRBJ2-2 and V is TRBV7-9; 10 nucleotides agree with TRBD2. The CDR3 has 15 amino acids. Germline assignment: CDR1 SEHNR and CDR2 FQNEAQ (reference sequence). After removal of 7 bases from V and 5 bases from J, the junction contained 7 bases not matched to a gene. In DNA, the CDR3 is TGTGCCAGCACCAAAGCGGGAGGGCAGACCGGGGAGCTGTTTTTT. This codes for CASTKAGGQTGELFF.

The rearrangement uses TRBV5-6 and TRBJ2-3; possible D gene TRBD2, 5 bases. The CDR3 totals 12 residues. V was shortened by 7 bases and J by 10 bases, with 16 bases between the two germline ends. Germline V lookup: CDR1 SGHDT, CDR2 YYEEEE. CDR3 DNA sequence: TGTGCCAGCGGGCGAGCGGCGTGGGCGCAGTATTTT. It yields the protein CASGRAAWAQYF. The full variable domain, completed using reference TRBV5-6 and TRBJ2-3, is DAGVTQSPTHLIKTRGQQVTLRCSPKSGHDTVSWYQQALGQGPQFIFQYYEEEERQRGNFPDRFSGHQFPNYSSELNVNALLLGDSALYLCASGRAAWAQYFGPGTRLTVL.